Each of the 12 T cell receptor beta chains below was sequenced from the same sample in a study of blood T cell repertoires in COVID-19. TCRdb's table, derived via immunoSEQ multiplex PCR, lists solely in-frame clones and lacks some. The sample consists of 90,000 to 120,000 clones, around 89% of them appearing once. Sequencing used peripheral blood. These TCRs come from a man aged 50-60 years with active or convalescent COVID-19.

This clone was counted a few times. V gene TRBV7-9 combines with J gene TRBJ2-5; the D gene is possibly TRBD2 (6 bases). The CDR3 is made up of 14 amino acids. The V end lost 5 bases, the J end lost 3 bases, and 13 bases lay between the germline ends. The germline CDR1 and CDR2 sequences are SEHNR and FQNEAQ (reference sequence). CDR3 sequence: CASSRGGAEETQYF. CDR3 in DNA: TGTGCCAGCAGCCGGGGAGGCGCTGAAGAGACCCAGTACTTC.

This chain joins TRBV15 and TRBJ2-5; D possibly corresponds to TRBD1 (5 bases). Germline CDR1 reads LNHNV; CDR2 reads YYDKDF (reference sequence). Trimming removed 1 base from V and 7 bases from J, with 16 bases in between. This CDR3 is 15 amino acids long. The DNA of the CDR3 is TGTGCCACCAGCAGAGCAGGGATATCCCACGGGACCCAGTACTTC. Translation: CATSRAGISHGTQYF. The full variable domain, in which reference TRBV15 and TRBJ2-5 provide the parts outside the CDR3, is DAMVIQNPRYQVTQFGKPVTLSCSQTLNHNVMYWYQQKSSQAPKLLFHYYDKDFNNEADTPDNFQSRRPNTSFCFLDIRSPGLGDTAMYLCATSRAGISHGTQYFGPGTRLLVL.

The chain links TRBV19 to TRBJ1-2; tentatively, D is TRBD1 (6 bases). The germline V and J ends were trimmed by 7 bases and 7 bases, with 13 bases remaining between them. The CDR3 consists of 12 residues. Germline V gene data show CDR1 as LNHDA and CDR2 as SQIVND (reference sequence). As DNA, the CDR3 is TGTGCCAGTAACCCGACAGGTGGTGGCTACACCTTC. The encoded protein is CASNPTGGGYTF.

This chain links TRBV30 with TRBJ2-7; possibly TRBD1 for D (6 bases). The CDR3 contains 14 residues. Trimming left V 0 bases short and J 6 bases short, with 15 bases between. In germline, CDR1 is GTSNPN, CDR2 SVGIG (reference sequence). Here the CDR3 DNA reads TGTGCCTGGAGTGTGGGGACCTCAGGGGCCGAGCAGTACTTC. Translation: CAWSVGTSGAEQYF.

The chain links TRBV5-4 to TRBJ1-2, with 7 nucleotides matching TRBD1. Germline values: CDR1 SGHNT, CDR2 YYREEE (reference sequence). The CDR3 sequence is 15 residues long. V was clipped by 4 bases and J by 1 base; unmatched bases: 7. The CDR3 coding sequence is TGTGCCAGCAGCAGCTACAGGGGCATTAACTATGGCTACACCTTC. Translating it yields CASSSYRGINYGYTF.

This clone was seen just once. V usage is TRBV28 and J usage is TRBJ2-1; 8 nucleotides align to TRBD1. Germline trimming cut 7 bases from V and 5 bases from J; bases unmatched to any gene: 4. The CDR3 extends over 13 amino acids. Germline V gene data show CDR1 as MDHEN and CDR2 as SYDVKM. The CDR3 bases are TGTGCCAGCACGGGACAGGCCAACAATGAGCAGTTCTTC. Translation gives CASTGQANNEQFF.

The chain uses TRBV6-6 and TRBJ2-5; TRBD2 matches 10 bases. The V gene's germline CDR1 is MNHNY and CDR2 SVGAGI (reference sequence). The CDR3 runs 15 residues. J was trimmed by 2 bases and V by 6 bases; bases with no gene match: 6. CDR3: CASRKGLASQETQYF. The CDR3, as DNA: TGTGCCAGCAGAAAGGGACTAGCGTCTCAAGAGACCCAGTACTTC.

The DNA of the CDR3 is TGCGCCAGCAGCTTCGCAGGGCTTAGCAATCAGCCCCAGCATTTT. It specifies CASSFAGLSNQPQHF. The V and J genes are TRBV5-1 and TRBJ1-5, with D possibly being TRBD1 (5 bases). V was pared by 2 bases and J by 0 bases, with 9 bases between. Germline V gene data show CDR1 as SGHRS and CDR2 as YFSETQ. The CDR3 contains 15 residues.

The rearrangement links TRBV19 to TRBJ1-1, with 7 bases fitting TRBD1. V was pared by 4 bases and J by 11 bases, with 10 bases of the junction left unmatched. Germline CDR1 is LNHDA and CDR2 is SQIVND (reference sequence). The CDR3 loop spans 13 amino acids. The CDR3: CASSTTGTTSAFF. CDR3 sequence (DNA): TGTGCCAGTAGTACGACAGGGACCACTTCGGCTTTCTTT.

V is TRBV10-3 and J is TRBJ2-7, with TRBD2 matching 9 bases. The germline gives CDR1 ENHRY, CDR2 SYGVKD. J lost 7 bases, V lost 3 bases, and 7 bases had no gene match. The CDR3 is made up of 14 amino acids. CDR3 bases: TGTGCCATCAGTGAAGCTAGCGGGGTAGGAGAGCAGTACTTC. Its translation is CAISEASGVGEQYF.

The chain combines TRBV4-1 with TRBJ1-5; the match to TRBD1 covers 8 bases. Looked up from germline, CDR1 is MGHRA and CDR2 is YSYEKL. This CDR3 is built from 17 residues. V lost 7 bases to trimming and J lost 1 base; unmatched junction nucleotides: 12. CDR3 amino acids: CASTLEQQGASNQPQHF. For the CDR3, the DNA is TGCGCCAGCACCCTTGAGCAGCAGGGGGCAAGCAATCAGCCCCAGCATTTT.

CDR3: CASSYSLREGTQYF. In DNA form, the CDR3 reads TGTGCCAGCAGTTACTCGCTCAGGGAGGGGACCCAGTACTTC. V usage is TRBV6-5 and J usage is TRBJ2-5; TRBD2 matches 7 bases. Germline lookup yields CDR1 MNHEY and CDR2 SVGAGI. The CDR3 is made up of 14 amino acids. V lost 0 bases, J lost 7 bases, and 5 bases stayed unmatched.